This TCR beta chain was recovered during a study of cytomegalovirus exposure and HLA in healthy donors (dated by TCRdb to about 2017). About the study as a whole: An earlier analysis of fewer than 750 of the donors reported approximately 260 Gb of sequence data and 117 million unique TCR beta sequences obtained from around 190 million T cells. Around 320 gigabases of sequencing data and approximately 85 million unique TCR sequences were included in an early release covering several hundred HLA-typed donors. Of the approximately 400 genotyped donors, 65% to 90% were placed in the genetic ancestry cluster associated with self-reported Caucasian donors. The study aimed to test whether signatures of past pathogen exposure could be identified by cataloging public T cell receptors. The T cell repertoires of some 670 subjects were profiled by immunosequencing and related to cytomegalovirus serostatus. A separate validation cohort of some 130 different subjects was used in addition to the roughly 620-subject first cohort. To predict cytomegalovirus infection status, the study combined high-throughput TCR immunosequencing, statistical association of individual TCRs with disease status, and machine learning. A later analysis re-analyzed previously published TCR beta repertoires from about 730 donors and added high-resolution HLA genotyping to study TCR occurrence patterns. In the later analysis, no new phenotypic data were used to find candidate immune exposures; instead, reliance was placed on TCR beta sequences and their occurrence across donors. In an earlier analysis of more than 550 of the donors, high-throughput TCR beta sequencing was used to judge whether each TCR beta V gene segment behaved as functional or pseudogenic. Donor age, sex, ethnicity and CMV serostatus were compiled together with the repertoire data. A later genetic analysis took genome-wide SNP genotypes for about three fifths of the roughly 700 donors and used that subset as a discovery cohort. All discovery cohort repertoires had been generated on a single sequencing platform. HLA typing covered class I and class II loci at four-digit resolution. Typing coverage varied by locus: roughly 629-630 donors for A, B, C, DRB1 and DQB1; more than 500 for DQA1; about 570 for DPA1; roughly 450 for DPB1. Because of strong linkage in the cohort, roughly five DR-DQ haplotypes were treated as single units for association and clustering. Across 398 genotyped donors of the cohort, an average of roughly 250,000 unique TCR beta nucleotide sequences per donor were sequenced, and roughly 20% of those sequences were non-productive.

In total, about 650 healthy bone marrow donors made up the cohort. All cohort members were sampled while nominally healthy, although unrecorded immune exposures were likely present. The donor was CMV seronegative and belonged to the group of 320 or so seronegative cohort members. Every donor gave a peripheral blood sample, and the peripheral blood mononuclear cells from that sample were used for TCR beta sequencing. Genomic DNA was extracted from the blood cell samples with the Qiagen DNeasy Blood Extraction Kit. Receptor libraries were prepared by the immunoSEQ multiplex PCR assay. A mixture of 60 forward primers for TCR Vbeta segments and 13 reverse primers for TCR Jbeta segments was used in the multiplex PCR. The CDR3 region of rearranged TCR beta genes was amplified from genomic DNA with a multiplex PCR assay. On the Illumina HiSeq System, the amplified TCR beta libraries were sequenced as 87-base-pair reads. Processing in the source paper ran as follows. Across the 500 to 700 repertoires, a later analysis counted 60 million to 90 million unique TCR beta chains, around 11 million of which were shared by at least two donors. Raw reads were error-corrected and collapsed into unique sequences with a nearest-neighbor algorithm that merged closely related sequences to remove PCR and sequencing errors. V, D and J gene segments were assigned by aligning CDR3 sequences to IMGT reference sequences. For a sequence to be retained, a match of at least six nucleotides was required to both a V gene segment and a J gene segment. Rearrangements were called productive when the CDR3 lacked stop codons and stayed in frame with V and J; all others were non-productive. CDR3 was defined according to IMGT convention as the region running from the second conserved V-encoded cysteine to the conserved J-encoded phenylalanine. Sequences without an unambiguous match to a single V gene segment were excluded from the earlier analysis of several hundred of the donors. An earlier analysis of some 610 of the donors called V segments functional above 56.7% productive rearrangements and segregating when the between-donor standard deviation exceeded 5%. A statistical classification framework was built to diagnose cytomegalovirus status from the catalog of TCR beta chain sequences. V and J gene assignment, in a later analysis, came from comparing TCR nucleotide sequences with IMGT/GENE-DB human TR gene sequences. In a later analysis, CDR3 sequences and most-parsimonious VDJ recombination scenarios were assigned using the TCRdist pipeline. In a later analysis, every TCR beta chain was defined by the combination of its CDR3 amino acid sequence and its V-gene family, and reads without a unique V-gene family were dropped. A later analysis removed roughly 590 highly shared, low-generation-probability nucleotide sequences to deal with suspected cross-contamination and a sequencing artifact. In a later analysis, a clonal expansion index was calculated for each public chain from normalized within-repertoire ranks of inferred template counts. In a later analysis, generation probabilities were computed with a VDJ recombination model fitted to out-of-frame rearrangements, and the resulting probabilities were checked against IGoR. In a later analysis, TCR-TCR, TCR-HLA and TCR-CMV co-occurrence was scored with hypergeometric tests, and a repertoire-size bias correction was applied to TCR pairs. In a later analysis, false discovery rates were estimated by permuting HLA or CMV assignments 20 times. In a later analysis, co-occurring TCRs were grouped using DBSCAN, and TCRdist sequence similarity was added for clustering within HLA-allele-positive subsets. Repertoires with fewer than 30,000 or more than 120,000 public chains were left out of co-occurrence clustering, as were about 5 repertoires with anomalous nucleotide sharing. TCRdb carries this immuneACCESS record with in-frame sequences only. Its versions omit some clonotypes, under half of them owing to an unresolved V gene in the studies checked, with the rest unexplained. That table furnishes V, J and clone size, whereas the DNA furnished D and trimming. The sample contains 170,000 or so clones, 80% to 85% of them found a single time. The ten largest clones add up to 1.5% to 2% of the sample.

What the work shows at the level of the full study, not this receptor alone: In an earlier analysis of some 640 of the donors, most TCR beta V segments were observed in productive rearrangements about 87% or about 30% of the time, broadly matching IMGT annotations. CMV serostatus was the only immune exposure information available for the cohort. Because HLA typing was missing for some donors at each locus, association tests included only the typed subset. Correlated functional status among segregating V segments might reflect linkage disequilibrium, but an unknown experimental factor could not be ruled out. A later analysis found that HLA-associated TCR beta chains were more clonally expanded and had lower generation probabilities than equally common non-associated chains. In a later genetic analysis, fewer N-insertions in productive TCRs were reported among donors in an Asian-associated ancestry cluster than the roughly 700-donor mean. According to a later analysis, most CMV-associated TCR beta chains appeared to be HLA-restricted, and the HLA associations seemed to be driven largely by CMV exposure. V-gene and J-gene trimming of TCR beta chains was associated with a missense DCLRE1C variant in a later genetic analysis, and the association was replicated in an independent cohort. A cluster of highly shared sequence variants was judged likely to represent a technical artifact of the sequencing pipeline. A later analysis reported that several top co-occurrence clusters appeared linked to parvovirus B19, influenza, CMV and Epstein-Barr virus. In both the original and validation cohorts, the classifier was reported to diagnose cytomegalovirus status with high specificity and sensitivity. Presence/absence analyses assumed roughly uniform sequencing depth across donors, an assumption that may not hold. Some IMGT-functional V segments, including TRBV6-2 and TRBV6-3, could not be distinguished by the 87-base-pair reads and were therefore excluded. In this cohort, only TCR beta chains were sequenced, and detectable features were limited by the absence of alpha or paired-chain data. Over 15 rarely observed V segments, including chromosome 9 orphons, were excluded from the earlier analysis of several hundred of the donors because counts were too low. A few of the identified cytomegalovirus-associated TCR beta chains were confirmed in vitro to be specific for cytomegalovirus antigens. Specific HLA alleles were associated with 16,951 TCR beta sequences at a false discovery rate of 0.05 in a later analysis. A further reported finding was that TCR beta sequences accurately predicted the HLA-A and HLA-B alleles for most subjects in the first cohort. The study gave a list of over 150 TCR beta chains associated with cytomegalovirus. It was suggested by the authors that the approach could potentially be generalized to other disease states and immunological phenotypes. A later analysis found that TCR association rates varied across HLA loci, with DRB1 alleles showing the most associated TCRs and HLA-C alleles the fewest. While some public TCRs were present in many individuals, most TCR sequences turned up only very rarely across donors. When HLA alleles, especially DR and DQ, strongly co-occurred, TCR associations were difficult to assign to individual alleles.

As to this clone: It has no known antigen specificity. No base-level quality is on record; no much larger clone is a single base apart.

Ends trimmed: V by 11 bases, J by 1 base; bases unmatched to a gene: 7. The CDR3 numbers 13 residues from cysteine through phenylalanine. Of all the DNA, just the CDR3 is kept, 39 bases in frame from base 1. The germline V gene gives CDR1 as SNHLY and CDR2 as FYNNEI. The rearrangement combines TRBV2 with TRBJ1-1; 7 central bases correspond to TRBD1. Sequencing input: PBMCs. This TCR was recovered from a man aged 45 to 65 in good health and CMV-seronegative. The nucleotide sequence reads TGTGCCGACAATGGACAGGCGAACACTGAAGCTTTCTTT. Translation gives CADNGQANTEAFF.